The 12 T cell receptor beta chains presented below share a single source sample, sequenced in a study of cytomegalovirus exposure and HLA in healthy donors. PCR employed 60 Vbeta and 13 Jbeta primers. Data came from immunoSEQ multiplex PCR; TCRdb stores just in-frame clones and leaves some out. Here the sample spans approximately 190,000 clones, around 83% being singletons. Sequencing was done on a sample of PBMCs. The origin of the receptors is a woman aged 50 to 60 in good health and CMV-seropositive.

V is TRBV27 and J is TRBJ2-2, with TRBD2 identical over 7 bases. There are 16 residues in the CDR3. Trimming at V came to 2 bases and at J to 2 bases, leaving 5 bases not matched to a gene. Germline loops: CDR1 MNHEY, CDR2 SMNVEV (reference sequence). CDR3 in DNA: TGTGCCAGCAGTTTAGTAGGGAGGGCTAACACCGGGGAGCTGTTTTTT. This codes for CASSLVGRANTGELFF.

V usage is TRBV9 and J usage is TRBJ1-1; weak D call: TRBD1 (5 bases). Deletions cut 4 bases from V and 1 base from J, with 11 bases between. The CDR3 consists of 14 residues. CDR1 is SGDLS, CDR2 YYNGEE, per germline. The CDR3: CASSLRQSNTEAFF. The CDR3 region has the DNA TGTGCCAGCAGCCTGAGACAGTCGAACACTGAAGCTTTCTTT.

The rearrangement uses TRBV19 and TRBJ1-6, with 9 bases fitting TRBD1. CDR1 LNHDA and CDR2 SQIVND come from the germline V gene (reference sequence). CDR3 length equals 17 residues. The V gene end was trimmed by 4 bases and the J gene end by 5 bases; junction bases not matched to a gene: 9. CDR3 loop: CASSRPGTGTDNSPLHF. The DNA for the CDR3 is TGTGCCAGTAGTAGACCCGGGACAGGGACGGATAATTCACCCCTCCACTTT.

The chain employs TRBV4-1 and TRBJ2-7; D may be TRBD1 (7 bases). Looked up from germline, CDR1 is MGHRA and CDR2 is YSYEKL. The V and J ends lost 1 base and 5 bases respectively, with 18 bases between them. The CDR3 consists of 16 residues. The CDR3 bases are TGCGCCAGCAGCCAAGTGGCAGGGGGACTGTTCGACGAGCAGTACTTC. As protein: CASSQVAGGLFDEQYF.

This sequence joins TRBV18 and TRBJ2-2, with 7 bases identical to TRBD2. This CDR3 is 14 amino acids long. Trimming took 8 bases from V and 4 from J; bases not matched to a gene: 7. CDR1 and CDR2 from the germline V gene are KGHSH and LQKENI. In nucleotides, the CDR3 is TGTGCCAGCCTAACCACGGGGGGCACCGGGGAGCTGTTTTTT. Translated, it gives CASLTTGGTGELFF.

This chain uses TRBV27 with TRBJ2-5; 11 bases are shared with TRBD2. After removal of 5 bases from V and 2 bases from J, the junction contained 4 bases not matched to a gene. The CDR3 loop spans 15 amino acids. Germline V gene lookup returns CDR1 MNHEY and CDR2 SMNVEV (reference sequence). The CDR3 loop reads CASSLASGRQETQYF. DNA for the CDR3: TGTGCCAGCAGTCTAGCTAGCGGGAGGCAAGAGACCCAGTACTTC.

The chain employs TRBV27 and TRBJ2-7, with TRBD2 as a possible D gene (5 bases). From germline, CDR1 is MNHEY and CDR2 SMNVEV (reference sequence). The germline V and J ends were trimmed by 5 bases and 5 bases, with 13 bases remaining between them. This CDR3 spans 13 amino acids. CDR3 region: CASSLRGVHEQYF. The CDR3 region has the DNA TGTGCCAGCAGTCTCCGGGGAGTCCACGAGCAGTACTTC.

With respect to this clone: Germline is not matched at one junction end, which may reflect a read error. J is TRBJ1-5 and V is TRBV7-9; 7 bases map to TRBD1. This CDR3 spans 12 amino acids. The germline gives CDR1 SEHNR, CDR2 FQNEAQ (reference sequence). The CDR3 is CSSSSGQAPQHF. CDR3 in DNA: TGTTCCAGCAGCTCAGGACAGGCGCCCCAGCATTTT.

This chain uses TRBV27 with TRBJ2-5; weak D call: TRBD1 (6 bases). The end of the DNA is better explained by TRBJ2-7, so the J call may be wrong. Germline-derived CDR1 and CDR2 are MNHEY and SMNVEV (reference sequence). The CDR3 covers 13 residues. This chain's CDR3 is CASRQQGAYEQYF. DNA of the CDR3: TGTGCCAGCAGGCAACAGGGAGCCTACGAGCAGTACTTC.

The rearrangement links TRBV5-1 to TRBJ2-3; TRBD2 aligns across 9 bases. The CDR3 sequence is 15 residues long. Germline CDR1 SGHRS, CDR2 YFSETQ. With V trimmed by 4 bases and J by 0 bases, 3 bases remained unmatched. CDR3 in DNA: TGCGCCAGCAGCCAGACTAGCGGTAGCACAGATACGCAGTATTTT. Amino acid sequence: CASSQTSGSTDTQYF.

The rearrangement joins TRBV15 to TRBJ2-5; D might be TRBD2 (6 bases). Trimming removed 4 bases at V and 4 bases at J, with 16 bases between. The CDR3 spans 15 residues. CDR1 is LNHNV and CDR2 is YYDKDF in the germline V gene (reference sequence). In DNA form, the CDR3 reads TGTGCCACCAGCATAAGGGCGGGAAGTTTAGAGACCCAGTACTTC. It is translated as CATSIRAGSLETQYF.

The chain recombines TRBV11-2 with TRBJ2-1, with a tentative D call TRBD2 (8 bases). In germline, CDR1 is SGHAT, CDR2 FQNNGV. The CDR3 length is 15 residues. V gave up 4 bases and J gave up 7 bases, with 17 bases separating them. The CDR3 sequence: CASSSREGARNEQFF. The DNA of the CDR3 is TGTGCCAGCAGCTCCCGGGAGGGGGCTCGTAATGAGCAGTTCTTC.